The 5 T cell receptor beta chains presented below share a single source sample, sequenced in a study of T cells in Graves' hyperthyroidism and ophthalmopathy. Researchers amplified the TCR beta CDR3 regions from RNA transcripts. Researchers ran a first-round RT-PCR on the TCR CDR3 using the HTBI primer set. TCRdb processed the multiplex PCR reads anew with MiXCR; each CDR3 protein has one entry. The sample contains fewer than 650,000 distinct CDR3 sequences, 46% of which appear only once. Sequenced material: peripheral blood or thyroid tissue (not recorded which). The receptors stem from an adult woman with Graves' disease, either hyperthyroidism or ophthalmopathy (not recorded which).

The chain links TRBV2 to TRBJ1-5, with D hard to call. Trimming cost V 3 bases and J 1 base, with 10 bases left between them. This CDR3 is 15 amino acids long. Germline CDR1 reads SNHLY; CDR2 reads FYNNEI. The CDR3 bases are TGTGCCAGCAGTGATATGGGTGGGAGCAATCAGCCCCAGCATTTT. This codes for CASSDMGGSNQPQHF. The entire variable domain, with the rest obtained from reference TRBV2 and TRBJ1-5, is as follows: EPEVTQTPSHQVTQMGQEVILRCVPISNHLYFYWYRQILGQKVEFLVSFYNNEISEKSEIFDDQFSVERPDGSNFTLKIRSTKLEDSAMYFCASSDMGGSNQPQHFGDGTRLSIL.

For this clonotype: At one boundary the junction diverges from the germline segment, which might be a read error. The chain recombines TRBV7-2 with TRBJ1-2; 8 positions agree with TRBD1. Germline V lookup: CDR1 SGHTA, CDR2 FQGNSA. The CDR3 is made up of 16 amino acids. The CDR3 nucleotides read TGTGCCAGCAGCCTAGCAGGGTCCAGGGGGCGCATCGGCTACACCTTC. Its translation: CASSLAGSRGRIGYTF. Full variable domain (missing parts from reference TRBV7-2 and TRBJ1-2): GAGVSQSPSNKVTEKGKDVELRCDPISGHTALYWYRQSLGQGLEFLIYFQGNSAPDKSGLPSDRFSAERTGGSVSTLTIQRTQQEDSAVYLCASSLAGSRGRIGYTFGSGTRLTVV.

This chain links TRBV7-9 with TRBJ2-3, with D tentatively TRBD2 (5 bases). V shed 6 bases and J shed 2 bases, with 6 bases lying between them. This CDR3 spans 12 amino acids. CDR1 is SEHNR, CDR2 FQNEAQ, per germline (reference sequence). The CDR3 region is CASRGATDTQYF. For the CDR3, the DNA is TGTGCCAGCAGGGGAGCCACAGATACGCAGTATTTT.

This clonotype was recorded a few times. The genes are TRBV7-9 and TRBJ2-2; D gene uncertain. V was pared by 2 bases and J by 6 bases, with 10 bases between. The germline gives CDR1 SEHNR, CDR2 FQNEAQ (reference sequence). This CDR3 contains 14 residues. CDR3 protein: CASSLIKISGELFF. CDR3 nucleotides: TGTGCCAGCAGCTTAATCAAGATCTCCGGGGAGCTGTTTTTT.

The J gene is TRBJ1-4, the V gene TRBV28, with TRBD1 matching 7 bases. The V gene end was trimmed by 2 bases and the J gene end by 7 bases; junction bases not matched to a gene: 4. CDR1 MDHEN and CDR2 SYDVKM come from the germline V gene. The CDR3 is 14 amino acids. CDR3 in DNA: TGTGCCAGCAGTTTACACGGGACAGCTGAAAAACTGTTTTTT. Translating gives CASSLHGTAEKLFF.